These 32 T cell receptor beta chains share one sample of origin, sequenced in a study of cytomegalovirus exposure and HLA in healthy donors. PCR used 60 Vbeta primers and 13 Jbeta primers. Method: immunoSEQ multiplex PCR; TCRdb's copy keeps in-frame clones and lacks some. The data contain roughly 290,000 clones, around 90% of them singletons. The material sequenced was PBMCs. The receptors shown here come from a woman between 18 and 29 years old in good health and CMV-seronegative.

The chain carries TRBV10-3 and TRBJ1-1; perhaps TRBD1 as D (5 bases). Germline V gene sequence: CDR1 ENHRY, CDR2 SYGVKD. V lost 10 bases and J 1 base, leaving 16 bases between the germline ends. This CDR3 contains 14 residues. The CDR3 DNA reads TGTGCCACCCAATCTGGGGGAGGGAACACTGAAGCTTTCTTT. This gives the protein CATQSGGGNTEAFF.

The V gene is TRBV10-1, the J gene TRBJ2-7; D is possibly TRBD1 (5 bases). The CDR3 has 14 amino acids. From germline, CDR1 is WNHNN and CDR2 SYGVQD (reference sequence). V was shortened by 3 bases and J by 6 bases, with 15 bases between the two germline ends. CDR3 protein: CASSEFQGSGEQYF. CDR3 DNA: TGCGCCAGCAGTGAATTCCAGGGTTCCGGCGAGCAGTACTTC.

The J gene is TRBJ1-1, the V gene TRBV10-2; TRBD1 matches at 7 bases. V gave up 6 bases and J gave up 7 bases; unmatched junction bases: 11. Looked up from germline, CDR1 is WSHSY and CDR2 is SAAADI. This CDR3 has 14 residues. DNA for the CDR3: TGCGCCAGCAGACCACAGGGGCCACGGGATGAAGCTTTCTTT. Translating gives CASRPQGPRDEAFF.

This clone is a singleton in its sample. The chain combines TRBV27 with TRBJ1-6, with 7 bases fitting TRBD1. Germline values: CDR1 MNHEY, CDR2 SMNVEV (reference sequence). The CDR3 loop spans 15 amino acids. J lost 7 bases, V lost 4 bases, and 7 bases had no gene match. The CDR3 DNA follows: TGTGCCAGCAGTTCAGAAGGGGGCCGAAATTCACCCCTCCACTTT. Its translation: CASSSEGGRNSPLHF.

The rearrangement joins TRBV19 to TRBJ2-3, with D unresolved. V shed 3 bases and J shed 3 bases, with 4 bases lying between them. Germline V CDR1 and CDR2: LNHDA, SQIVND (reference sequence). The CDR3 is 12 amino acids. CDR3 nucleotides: TGTGCCAGTAGTATCCGGACAGATACGCAGTATTTT. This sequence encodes CASSIRTDTQYF.

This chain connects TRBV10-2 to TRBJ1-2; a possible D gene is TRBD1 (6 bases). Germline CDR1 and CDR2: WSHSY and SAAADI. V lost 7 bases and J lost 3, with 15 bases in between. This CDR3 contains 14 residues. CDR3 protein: CASTRGAPDYGYTF. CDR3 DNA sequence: TGCGCCAGCACCCGGGGGGCCCCGGACTATGGCTACACCTTC.

CDR3 DNA sequence: TGTGCCAGCAGTCTGGACAGGGGGTCGGACAATGAGCAGTTCTTC. It translates to CASSLDRGSDNEQFF. This rearrangement joins TRBV2 to TRBJ2-1; 10 bases fit TRBD1. CDR3 length: 15 amino acids. V shed 5 bases, J shed 5 bases, and the junction held 6 bases outside the gene matches. Germline V gene lookup returns CDR1 SNHLY and CDR2 FYNNEI.

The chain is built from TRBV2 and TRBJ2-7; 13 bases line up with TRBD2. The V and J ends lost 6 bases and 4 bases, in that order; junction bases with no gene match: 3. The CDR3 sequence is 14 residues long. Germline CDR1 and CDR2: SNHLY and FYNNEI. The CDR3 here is CASRGLAGIYEQYF. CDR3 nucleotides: TGTGCCAGCAGGGGACTAGCGGGGATTTACGAGCAGTACTTC.

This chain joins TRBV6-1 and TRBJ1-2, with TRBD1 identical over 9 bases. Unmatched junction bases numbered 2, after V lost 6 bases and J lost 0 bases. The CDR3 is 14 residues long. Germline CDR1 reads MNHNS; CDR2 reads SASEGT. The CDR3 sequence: CASRDRGANYGYTF. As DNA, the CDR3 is TGTGCCAGCAGGGACAGGGGAGCTAACTATGGCTACACCTTC.

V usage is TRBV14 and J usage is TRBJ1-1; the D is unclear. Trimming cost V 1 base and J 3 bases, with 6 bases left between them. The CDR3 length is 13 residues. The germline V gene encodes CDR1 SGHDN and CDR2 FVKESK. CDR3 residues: CASSQVADTEAFF. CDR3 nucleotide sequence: TGTGCCAGCAGCCAAGTAGCGGACACTGAAGCTTTCTTT.

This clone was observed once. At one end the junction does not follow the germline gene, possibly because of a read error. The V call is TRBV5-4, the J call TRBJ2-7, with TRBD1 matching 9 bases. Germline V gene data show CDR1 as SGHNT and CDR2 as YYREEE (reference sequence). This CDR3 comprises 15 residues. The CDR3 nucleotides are TGTGCCAGCAACTTGTTGACAGGGGGCTCCTACGAGCAGTACTTC. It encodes CASNLLTGGSYEQYF. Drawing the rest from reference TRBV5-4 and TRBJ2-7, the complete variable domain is ETGVTQSPTHLIKTRGQQVTLRCSSQSGHNTVSWYQQALGQGPQFIFQYYREEENGRGNFPPRFSGLQFPNYSSELNVNALELDDSALYLCASNLLTGGSYEQYFGPGTRLTVT.

The CDR3 DNA is TGTGCCAGCAGCTTAGTCGGATTGGACAGCCCCCGACCCGGGGAGCTGTTTTTT. Residues: CASSLVGLDSPRPGELFF. The chain recombines TRBV11-2 with TRBJ2-2; possibly TRBD1 for D (6 bases). This CDR3 region has 18 residues. V lost 1 base, J lost 6 bases, and 21 bases lay in between. The germline V gene has CDR1 SGHAT and CDR2 FQNNGV.

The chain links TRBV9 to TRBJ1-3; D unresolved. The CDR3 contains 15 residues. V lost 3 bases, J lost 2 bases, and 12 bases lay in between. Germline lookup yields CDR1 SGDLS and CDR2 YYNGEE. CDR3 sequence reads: CASSGDNLPGNTIYF. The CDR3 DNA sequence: TGTGCCAGCAGCGGAGACAACTTGCCTGGAAACACCATATATTTT.

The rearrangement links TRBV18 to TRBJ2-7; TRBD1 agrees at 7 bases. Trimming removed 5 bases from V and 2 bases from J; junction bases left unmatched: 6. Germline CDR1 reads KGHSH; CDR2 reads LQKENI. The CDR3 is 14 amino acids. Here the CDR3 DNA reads TGTGCCAGCTCAGTCCGGGACAGTCCCTACGAGCAGTACTTC. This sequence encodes CASSVRDSPYEQYF.

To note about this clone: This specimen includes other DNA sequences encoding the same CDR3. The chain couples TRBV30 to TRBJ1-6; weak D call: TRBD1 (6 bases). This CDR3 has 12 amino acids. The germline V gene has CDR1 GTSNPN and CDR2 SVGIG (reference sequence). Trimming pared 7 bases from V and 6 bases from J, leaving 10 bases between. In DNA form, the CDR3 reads TGTGCCTCCGGACAGCCTAATTCACCCCTCCACTTT. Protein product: CASGQPNSPLHF.

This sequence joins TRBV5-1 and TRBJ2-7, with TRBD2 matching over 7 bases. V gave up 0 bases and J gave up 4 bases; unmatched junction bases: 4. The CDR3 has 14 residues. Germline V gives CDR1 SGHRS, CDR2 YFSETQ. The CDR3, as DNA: TGCGCCAGCAGCTTGGAGGGAGGGATATACGAGCAGTACTTC. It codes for CASSLEGGIYEQYF.

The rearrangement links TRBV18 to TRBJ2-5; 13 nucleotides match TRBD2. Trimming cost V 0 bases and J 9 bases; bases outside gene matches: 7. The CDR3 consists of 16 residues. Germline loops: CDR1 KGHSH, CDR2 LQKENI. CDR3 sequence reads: CASSPPTSGGPSAQYF. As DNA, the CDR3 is TGTGCCAGCTCACCACCGACTAGCGGGGGGCCCTCCGCCCAGTACTTC.

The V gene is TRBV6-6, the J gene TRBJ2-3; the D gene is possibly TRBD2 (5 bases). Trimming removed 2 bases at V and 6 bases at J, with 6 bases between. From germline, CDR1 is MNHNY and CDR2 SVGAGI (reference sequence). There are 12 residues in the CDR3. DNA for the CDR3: TGTGCCAGCAGTTACCGGAGGGATACGCAGTATTTT. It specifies CASSYRRDTQYF.

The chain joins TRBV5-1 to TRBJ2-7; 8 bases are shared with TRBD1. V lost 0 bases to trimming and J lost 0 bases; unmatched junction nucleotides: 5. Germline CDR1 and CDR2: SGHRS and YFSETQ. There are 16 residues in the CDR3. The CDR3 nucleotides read TGCGCCAGCAGCTTGGCCCGGGACAGGAACTCCTACGAGCAGTACTTC. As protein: CASSLARDRNSYEQYF. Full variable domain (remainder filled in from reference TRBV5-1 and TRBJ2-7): KAGVTQTPRYLIKTRGQQVTLSCSPISGHRSVSWYQQTPGQGLQFLFEYFSETQRNKGNFPGRFSGRQFSNSRSEMNVSTLELGDSALYLCASSLARDRNSYEQYFGPGTRLTVT.

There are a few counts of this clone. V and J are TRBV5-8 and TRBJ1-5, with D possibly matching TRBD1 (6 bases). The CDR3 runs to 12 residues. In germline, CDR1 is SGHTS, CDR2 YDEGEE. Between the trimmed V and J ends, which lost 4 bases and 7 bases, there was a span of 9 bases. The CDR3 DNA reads TGTGCCAGCAGCCCAGGGGACCAGCCCCAGCATTTT. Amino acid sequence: CASSPGDQPQHF.

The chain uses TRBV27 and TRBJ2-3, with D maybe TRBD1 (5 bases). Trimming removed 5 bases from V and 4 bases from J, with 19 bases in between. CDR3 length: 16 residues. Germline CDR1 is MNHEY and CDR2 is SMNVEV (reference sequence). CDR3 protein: CASSETGRDSPDTQYF. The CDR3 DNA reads TGTGCCAGCAGTGAAACCGGCCGAGACAGTCCAGATACGCAGTATTTT.

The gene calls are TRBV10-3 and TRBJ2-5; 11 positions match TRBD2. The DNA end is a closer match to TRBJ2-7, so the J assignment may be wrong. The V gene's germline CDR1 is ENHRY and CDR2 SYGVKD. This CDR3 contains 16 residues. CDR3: CAISASGGFSSYEQYF. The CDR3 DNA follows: TGTGCCATCTCAGCTAGCGGGGGGTTTAGCTCCTACGAGCAGTACTTC.

The CDR3 sequence is CASSRGQPPYEQYF. CDR3 DNA: TGTGCCAGCAGCCGGGGACAGCCGCCCTACGAGCAGTACTTC. This chain joins TRBV7-9 and TRBJ2-7, with TRBD1 identical over 7 bases. CDR1 is SEHNR, CDR2 FQNEAQ, per germline (reference sequence). The V gene end was trimmed by 5 bases and the J gene end by 2 bases; junction bases not matched to a gene: 6. The CDR3 has 14 residues.

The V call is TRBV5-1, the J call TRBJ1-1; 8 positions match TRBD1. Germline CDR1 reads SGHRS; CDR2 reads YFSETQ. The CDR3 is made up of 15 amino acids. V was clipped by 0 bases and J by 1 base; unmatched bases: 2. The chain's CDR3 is CASSLGQGTNTEAFF. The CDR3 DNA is TGCGCCAGCAGCTTGGGACAGGGGACGAACACTGAAGCTTTCTTT.

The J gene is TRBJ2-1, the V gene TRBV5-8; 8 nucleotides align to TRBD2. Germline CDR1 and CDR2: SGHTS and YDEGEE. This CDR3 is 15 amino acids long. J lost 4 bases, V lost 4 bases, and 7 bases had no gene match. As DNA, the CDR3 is TGTGCCAGCAGCACCGGGACTAGAGGTTACAATGAGCAGTTCTTC. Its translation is CASSTGTRGYNEQFF.

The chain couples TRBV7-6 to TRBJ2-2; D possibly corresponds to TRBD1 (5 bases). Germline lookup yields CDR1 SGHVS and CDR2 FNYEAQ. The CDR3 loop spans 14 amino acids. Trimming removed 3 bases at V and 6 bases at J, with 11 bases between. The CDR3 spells CASSLWQGAGELFF. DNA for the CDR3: TGTGCCAGCAGCTTGTGGCAGGGTGCCGGGGAGCTGTTTTTT.

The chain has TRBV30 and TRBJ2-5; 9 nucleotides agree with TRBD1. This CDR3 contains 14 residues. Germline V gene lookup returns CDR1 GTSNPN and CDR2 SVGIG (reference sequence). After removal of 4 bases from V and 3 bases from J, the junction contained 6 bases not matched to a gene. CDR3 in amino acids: CAWKRTGVKETQYF. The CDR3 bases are TGTGCCTGGAAACGGACAGGGGTTAAAGAGACCCAGTACTTC.

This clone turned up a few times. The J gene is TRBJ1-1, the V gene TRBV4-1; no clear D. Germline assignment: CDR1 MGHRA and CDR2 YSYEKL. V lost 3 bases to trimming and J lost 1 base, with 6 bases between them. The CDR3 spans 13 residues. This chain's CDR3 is CASSQYGNTEAFF. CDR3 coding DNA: TGCGCCAGCAGCCAGTACGGGAACACTGAAGCTTTCTTT.

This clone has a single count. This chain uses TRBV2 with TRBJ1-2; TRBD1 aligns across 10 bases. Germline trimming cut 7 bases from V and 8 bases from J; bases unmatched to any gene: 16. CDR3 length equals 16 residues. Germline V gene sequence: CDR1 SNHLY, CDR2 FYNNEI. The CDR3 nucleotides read TGTGCCAGCACTATACAAAAGCCGACAGGGGGCAACGGCTACACCTTC. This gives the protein CASTIQKPTGGNGYTF.

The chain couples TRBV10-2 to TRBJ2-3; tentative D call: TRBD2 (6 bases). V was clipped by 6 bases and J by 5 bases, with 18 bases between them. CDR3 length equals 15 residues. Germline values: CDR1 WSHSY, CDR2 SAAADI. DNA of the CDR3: TGCGCCAGCAGGGAGGGACTCCCGCGGGTAGATACGCAGTATTTT. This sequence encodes CASREGLPRVDTQYF.

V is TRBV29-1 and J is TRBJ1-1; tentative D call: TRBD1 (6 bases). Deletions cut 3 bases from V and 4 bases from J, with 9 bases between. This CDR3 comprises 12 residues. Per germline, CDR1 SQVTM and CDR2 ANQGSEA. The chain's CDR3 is CSVDRGATEAFF. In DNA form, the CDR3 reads TGCAGCGTTGACCGGGGGGCCACTGAAGCTTTCTTT.

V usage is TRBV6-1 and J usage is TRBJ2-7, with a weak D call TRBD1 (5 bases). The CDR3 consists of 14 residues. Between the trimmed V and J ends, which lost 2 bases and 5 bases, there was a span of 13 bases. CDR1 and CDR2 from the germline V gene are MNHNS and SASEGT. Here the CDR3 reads CASSERTRVDEQYF. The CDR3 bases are TGTGCCAGCAGTGAAAGGACCAGGGTAGACGAGCAGTACTTC.